The following is a TCR beta chain sequence with its context. What it binds is not known. The sample is drawn from a study of identifying expanded T cells in peripheral blood. Collection occurred without any documented infections or immune events in donors. Between the trimmed V and J ends, which lost 0 bases and 7 bases, there was a span of 10 bases. The CDR3 length is 14 residues. Germline V lookup: CDR1 SGDLS, CDR2 YYNGEE. Whole-study findings and limits: Clone count variance between roughly 2-week samples rose with total template count.

Here immunoSEQ multiplex PCR was the method, and the copy in TCRdb shows in-frame clones only, minus some. The table shows 70,000 to 95,000 clones, with 85% to 90% occurring only once. The clonotype was recovered from a person between 18 and 75 years old in good health. The chain links TRBV9 to TRBJ1-4; D is unclear. Sequencing was done on a sample of blood. The CDR3 sequence is CASSVEAVSEKLFF. The CDR3 region has the DNA TGTGCCAGCAGCGTAGAGGCGGTGAGTGAAAAACTGTTTTTT.